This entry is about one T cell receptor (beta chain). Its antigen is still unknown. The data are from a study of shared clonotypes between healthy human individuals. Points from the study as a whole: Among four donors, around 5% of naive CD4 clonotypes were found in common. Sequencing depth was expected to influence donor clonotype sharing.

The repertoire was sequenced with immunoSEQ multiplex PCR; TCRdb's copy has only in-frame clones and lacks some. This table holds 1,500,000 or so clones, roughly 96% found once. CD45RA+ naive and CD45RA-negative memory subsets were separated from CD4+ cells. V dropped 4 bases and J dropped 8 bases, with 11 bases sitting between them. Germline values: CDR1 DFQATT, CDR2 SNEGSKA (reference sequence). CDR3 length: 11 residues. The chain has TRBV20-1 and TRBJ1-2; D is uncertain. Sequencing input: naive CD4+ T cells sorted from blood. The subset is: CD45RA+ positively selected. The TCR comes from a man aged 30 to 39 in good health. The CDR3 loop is CSATSGLGYTF. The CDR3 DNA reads TGCAGTGCTACCTCGGGTTTGGGCTACACCTTC.